This T cell receptor (beta chain) is from a study of T cell responses to AZD1222 COVID-19 vaccine. Whole-study results and caveats: Spike-specific TCR repertoires showed rising breadth and depth after two AZD1222 doses. Repertoires in all cases were sampled only once the peak T cell response had passed. CD4 TCRs associated with vaccination spanned spike, dominating at 160-218 and 743-854.

Looked up from germline, CDR1 is SGHRS and CDR2 is YFSETQ. The CDR3 contains 16 residues. The V gene lost 4 bases and the J gene lost 9 bases, with 20 bases spanning the gap. TCRdb's copy holds only in-frame clones and misses some; the assay was immunoSEQ multiplex PCR. This sample has some 90,000 clones; about 88% occur once, and the top ten carry about 19%. Comment on this clone: Its target is not known.

The chain links TRBV5-1 to TRBJ1-6, with D perhaps TRBD1 (5 bases). The source is an adult in good health. Sample: peripheral blood, taken on day 0 of AZD1222 vaccination. For the CDR3, the DNA is TGCGCCAGCAGCCCAAACCCCGGGACGGATAGTTCACCCCTCCACTTT. Amino acids: CASSPNPGTDSSPLHF.